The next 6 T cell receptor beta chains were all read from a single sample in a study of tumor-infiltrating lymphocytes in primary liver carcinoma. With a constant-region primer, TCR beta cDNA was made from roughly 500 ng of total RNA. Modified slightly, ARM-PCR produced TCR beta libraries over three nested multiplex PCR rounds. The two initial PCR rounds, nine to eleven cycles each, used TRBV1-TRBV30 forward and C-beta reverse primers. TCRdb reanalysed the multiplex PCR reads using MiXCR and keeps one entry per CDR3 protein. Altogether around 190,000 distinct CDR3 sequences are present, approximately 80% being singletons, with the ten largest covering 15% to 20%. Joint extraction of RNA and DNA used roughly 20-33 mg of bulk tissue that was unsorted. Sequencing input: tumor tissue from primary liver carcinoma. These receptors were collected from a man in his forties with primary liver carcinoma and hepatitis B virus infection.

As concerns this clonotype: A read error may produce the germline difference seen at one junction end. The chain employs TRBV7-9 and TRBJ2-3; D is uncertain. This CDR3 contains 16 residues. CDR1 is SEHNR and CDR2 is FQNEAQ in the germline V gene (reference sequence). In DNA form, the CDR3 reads TGTGCCAGGAGCTCCAAACCGAGACTCAACACAGATACGCAGTATTTT. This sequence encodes CARSSKPRLNTDTQYF.

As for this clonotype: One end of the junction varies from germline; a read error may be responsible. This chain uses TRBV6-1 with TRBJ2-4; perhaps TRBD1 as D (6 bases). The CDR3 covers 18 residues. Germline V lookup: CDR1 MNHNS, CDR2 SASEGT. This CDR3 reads CASSGETGLQRAKNMQYF. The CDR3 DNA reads TGTGCCAGCAGTGGGGAGACAGGCCTTCAGAGGGCCAAAAACATGCAGTACTTC.

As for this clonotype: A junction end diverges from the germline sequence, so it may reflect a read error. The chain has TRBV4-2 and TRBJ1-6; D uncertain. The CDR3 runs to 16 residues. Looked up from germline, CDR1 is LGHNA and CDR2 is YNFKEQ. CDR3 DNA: TGTACCAGCAGCCAAGGCGGGAGCTCCTATAACTCACCCCTCCACTTT. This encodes CTSSQGGSSYNSPLHF.

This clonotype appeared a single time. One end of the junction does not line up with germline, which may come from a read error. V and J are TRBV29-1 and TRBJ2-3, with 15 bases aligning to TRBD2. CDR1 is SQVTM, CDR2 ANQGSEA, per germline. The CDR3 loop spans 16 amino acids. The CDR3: CSARRTSGRVIDTQYF. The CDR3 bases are TGTAGCGCACGCAGGACTAGCGGGAGGGTTATCGATACGCAGTATTTT.

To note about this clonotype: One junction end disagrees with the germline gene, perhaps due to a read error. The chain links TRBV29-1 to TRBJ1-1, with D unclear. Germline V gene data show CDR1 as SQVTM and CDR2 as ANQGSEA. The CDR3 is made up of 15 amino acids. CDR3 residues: CSVGGGWAKNAEAFF. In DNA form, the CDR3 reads TGCAGCGTTGGTGGAGGATGGGCTAAGAACGCTGAAGCTTTCTTT. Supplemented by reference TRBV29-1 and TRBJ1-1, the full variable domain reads SAVISQKPSRDICQRGTSLTIQCQVDSQVTMMFWYRQQPGQSLTLIATANQGSEATYESGFVIDKFPISRPNLTFSTLTVSNMSPEDSSIYLCSVGGGWAKNAEAFFGQGTRLTVV.

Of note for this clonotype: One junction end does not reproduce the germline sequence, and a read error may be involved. The CDR3: CANSMGGDRGISLSGANVLTF. CDR3 DNA sequence: TGTGCCAATAGCATGGGGGGAGACAGGGGCATTTCCCTCTCTGGGGCCAACGTCCTAACTTTC. The chain recombines TRBV11-2 with TRBJ2-6, with TRBD1 matching over 8 bases. CDR1 is SGHAT, CDR2 FQNNGV, per germline. This CDR3 comprises 21 residues. Full variable domain (remainder filled in from reference TRBV11-2 and TRBJ2-6): EAGVAQSPRYKIIEKRQSVAFWCNPISGHATLYWYQQILGQGPKLLIQFQNNGVVDDSQLPKDRFSAERLKGVDSTLKIQPAKLEDSAVYLCANSMGGDRGISLSGANVLTFGAGSRLTVL.